This T cell receptor beta chain was profiled in a study of spatial heterogeneity in lung cancer. MiXCR, applied by TCRdb to the 5' RACE reads, yields one record per CDR3 protein. The table lists more than 95,000 distinct CDR3 sequences, 12% of them singletons. This CDR3 is 12 amino acids long. V lost 3 bases and J lost 9, with 9 bases in between. Per the germline V gene, CDR1 is SGHVS and CDR2 is FQNEAQ. Time point in this sample: blood at routine non-recurrence follow-up after resection. Unsorted tumor, nontumor lung tissue or cryopreserved PBMC supplied the whole RNA. This clonotype was seen a few times. Its antigen is undetermined. Study outcomes and limitations: Whereas they appeared in blood less at follow-up, ubiquitous expanded tumor TCRs appeared there more at resection.

This TCR came from a male donor with early-stage non-small cell lung cancer. The sample in question was PBMCs, obtained at follow-up. The chain employs TRBV7-8 and TRBJ1-5; D call uncertain. This CDR3 is CASSLIAWPQHF. In DNA, the CDR3 is TGTGCCAGCAGCTTGATAGCATGGCCCCAGCATTTT. Combining the CDR3 with reference TRBV7-8 and TRBJ1-5 gives the whole variable domain GAGVSQSPRYKVAKRGQDVALRCDPISGHVSLFWYQQALGQGPEFLTYFQNEAQLDKSGLPSDRFFAERPEGSVSTLKIQRTQQEDSAVYLCASSLIAWPQHFGDGTRLSIL.